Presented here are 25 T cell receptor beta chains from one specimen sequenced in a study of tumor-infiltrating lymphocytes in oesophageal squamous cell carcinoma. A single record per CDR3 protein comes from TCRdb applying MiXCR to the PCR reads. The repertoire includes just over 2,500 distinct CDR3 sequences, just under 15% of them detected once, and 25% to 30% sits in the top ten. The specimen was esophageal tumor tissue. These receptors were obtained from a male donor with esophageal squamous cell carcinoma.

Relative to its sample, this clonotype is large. CDR3 region: CASSLGGYSNQPQHF. CDR3 sequence (DNA): TGTGCCAGCAGCTTGGGAGGGTATAGCAATCAGCCCCAGCATTTT. The V call is TRBV7-2, the J call TRBJ1-5; D ambiguous. V dropped 3 bases and J dropped 0 bases, with 9 bases sitting between them. Germline CDR1 is SGHTA and CDR2 is FQGNSA. CDR3 length: 15 amino acids.

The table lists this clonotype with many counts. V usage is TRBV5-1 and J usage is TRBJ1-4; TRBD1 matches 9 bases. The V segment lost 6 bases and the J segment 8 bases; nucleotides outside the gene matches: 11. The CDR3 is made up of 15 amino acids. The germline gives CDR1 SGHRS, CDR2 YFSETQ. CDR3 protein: CASTLAGTGMEKLFF. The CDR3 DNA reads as TGCGCCAGCACCCTCGCCGGGACAGGGATGGAAAAACTGTTTTTT. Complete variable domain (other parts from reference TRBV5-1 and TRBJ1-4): KAGVTQTPRYLIKTRGQQVTLSCSPISGHRSVSWYQQTPGQGLQFLFEYFSETQRNKGNFPGRFSGRQFSNSRSEMNVSTLELGDSALYLCASTLAGTGMEKLFFGSGTQLSVL.

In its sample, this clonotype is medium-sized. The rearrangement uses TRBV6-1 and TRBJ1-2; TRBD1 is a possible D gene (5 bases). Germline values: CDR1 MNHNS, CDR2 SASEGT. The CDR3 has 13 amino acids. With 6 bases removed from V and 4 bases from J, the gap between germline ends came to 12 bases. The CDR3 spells CASSPRGIYGYTF. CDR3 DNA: TGTGCCAGCAGCCCTCGGGGGATCTATGGCTACACCTTC.

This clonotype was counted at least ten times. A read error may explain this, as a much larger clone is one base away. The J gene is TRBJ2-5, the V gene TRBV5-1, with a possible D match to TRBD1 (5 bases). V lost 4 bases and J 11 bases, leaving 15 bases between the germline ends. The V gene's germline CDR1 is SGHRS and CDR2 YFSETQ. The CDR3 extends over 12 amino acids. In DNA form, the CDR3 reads TGCGCCAGCAGCCCGGACATCAATGAGCAGTACTTC. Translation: CASSPDINEQYF.

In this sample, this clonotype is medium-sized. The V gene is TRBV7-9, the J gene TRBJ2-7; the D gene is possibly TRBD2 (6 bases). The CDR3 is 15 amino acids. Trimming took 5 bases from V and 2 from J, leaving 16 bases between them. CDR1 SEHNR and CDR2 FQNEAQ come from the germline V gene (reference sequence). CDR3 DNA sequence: TGTGCCAGCAGCCCGATCCCGGGGGAGGCCTACGAGCAGTACTTC. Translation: CASSPIPGEAYEQYF.

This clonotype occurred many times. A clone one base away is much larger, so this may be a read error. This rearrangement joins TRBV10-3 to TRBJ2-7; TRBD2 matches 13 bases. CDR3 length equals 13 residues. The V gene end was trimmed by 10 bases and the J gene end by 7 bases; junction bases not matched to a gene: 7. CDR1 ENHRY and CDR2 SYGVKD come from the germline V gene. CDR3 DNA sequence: TGTGCCACTGGACTAGCGGGGGCAAATGAGCAGTACTTC. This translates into CATGLAGANEQYF.

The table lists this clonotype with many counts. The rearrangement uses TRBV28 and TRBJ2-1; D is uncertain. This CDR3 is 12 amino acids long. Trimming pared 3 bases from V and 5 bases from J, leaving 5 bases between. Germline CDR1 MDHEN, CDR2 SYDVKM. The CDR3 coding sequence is TGTGCCAGCAGTTTGAGAAACAATGAGCAGTTCTTC. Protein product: CASSLRNNEQFF.

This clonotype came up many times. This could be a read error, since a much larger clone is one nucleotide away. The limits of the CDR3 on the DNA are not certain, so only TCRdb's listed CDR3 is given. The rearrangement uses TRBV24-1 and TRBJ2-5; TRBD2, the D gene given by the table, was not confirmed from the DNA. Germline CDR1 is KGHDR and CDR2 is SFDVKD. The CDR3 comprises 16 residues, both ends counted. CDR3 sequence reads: CATSDLERESDNEQYF.

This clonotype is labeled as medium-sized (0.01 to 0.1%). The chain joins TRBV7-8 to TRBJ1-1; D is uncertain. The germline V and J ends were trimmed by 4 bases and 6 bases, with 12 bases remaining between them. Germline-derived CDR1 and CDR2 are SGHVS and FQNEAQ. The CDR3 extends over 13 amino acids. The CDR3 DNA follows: TGTGCCAGCAGCTCGGGTGCCACCCCTGAAGCTTTCTTT. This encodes CASSSGATPEAFF.

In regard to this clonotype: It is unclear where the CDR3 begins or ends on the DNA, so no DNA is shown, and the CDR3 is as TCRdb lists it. The CDR3 reads CISVPAAFRGNEQFF. The rearrangement joins TRBV7-5 to TRBJ2-1; the table assigns TRBD1, which was not confirmed against the DNA. TRBV7-5 has pseudogene status. The CDR3 length is 15 residues, termini included.

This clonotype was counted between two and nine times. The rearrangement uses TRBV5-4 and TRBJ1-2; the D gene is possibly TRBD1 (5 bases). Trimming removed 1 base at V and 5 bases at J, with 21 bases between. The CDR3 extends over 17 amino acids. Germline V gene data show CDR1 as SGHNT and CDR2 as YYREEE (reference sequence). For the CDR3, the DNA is TGTGCCAGCAGCTTGTTTGGGGGGGGGATGATAACATATGGCTACACCTTC. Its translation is CASSLFGGGMITYGYTF. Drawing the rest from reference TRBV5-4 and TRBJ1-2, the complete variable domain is ETGVTQSPTHLIKTRGQQVTLRCSSQSGHNTVSWYQQALGQGPQFIFQYYREEENGRGNFPPRFSGLQFPNYSSELNVNALELDDSALYLCASSLFGGGMITYGYTFGSGTRLTVV.

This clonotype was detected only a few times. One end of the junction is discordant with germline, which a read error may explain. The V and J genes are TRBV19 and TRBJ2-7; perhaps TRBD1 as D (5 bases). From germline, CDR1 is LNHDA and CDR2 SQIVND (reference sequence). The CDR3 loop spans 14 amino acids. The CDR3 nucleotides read TGTGCCAGTAATGTGCAGGGCCTTAATTCACCCCTCCACTTC. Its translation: CASNVQGLNSPLHF.

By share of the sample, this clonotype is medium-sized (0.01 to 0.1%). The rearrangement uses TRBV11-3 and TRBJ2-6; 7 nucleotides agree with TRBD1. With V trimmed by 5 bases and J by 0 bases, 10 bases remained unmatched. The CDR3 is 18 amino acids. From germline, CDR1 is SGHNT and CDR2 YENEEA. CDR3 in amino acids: CASSLTGTASSGANVLTF. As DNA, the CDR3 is TGTGCCAGCAGCCTTACCGGGACAGCCTCCTCTGGGGCCAACGTCCTGACTTTC. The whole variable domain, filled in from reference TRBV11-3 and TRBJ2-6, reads EAGVVQSPRYKIIEKKQPVAFWCNPISGHNTLYWYLQNLGQGPELLIRYENEEAVDDSQLPKDRFSAERLKGVDSTLKIQPAELGDSAVYLCASSLTGTASSGANVLTFGAGSRLTVL.

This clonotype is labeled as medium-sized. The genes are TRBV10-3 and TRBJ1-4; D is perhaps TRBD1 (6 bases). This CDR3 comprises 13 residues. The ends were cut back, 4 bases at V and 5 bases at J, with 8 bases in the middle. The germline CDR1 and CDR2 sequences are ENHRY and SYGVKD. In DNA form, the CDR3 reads TGTGCCATCAGTGGGGGACACAATGAAAAACTGTTTTTT. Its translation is CAISGGHNEKLFF.

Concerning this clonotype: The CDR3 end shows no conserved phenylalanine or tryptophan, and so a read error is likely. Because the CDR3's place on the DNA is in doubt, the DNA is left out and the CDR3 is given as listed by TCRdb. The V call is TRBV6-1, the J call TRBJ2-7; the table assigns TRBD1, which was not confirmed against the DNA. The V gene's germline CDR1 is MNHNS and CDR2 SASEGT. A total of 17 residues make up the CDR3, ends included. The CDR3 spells CASSLKTGSTNGYTFGS.

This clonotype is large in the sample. The CDR3 is CASDPGGGYNEQYF. The CDR3 DNA sequence: TGTGCCAGCGATCCGGGGGGGGGCTACAATGAGCAGTACTTC. The rearrangement uses TRBV7-2 and TRBJ2-1; 8 bases line up with TRBD2. The J call may be faulty, since TRBJ2-7 better matches the DNA end. CDR1 SGHTA and CDR2 FQGNSA come from the germline V gene. The CDR3 has 14 amino acids.

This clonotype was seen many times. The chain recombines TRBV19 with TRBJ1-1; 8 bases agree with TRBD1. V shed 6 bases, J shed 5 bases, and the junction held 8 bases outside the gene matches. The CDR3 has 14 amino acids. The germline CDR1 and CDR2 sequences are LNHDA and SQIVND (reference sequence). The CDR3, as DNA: TGTGCCAGTAGCCAGACAGGGGTTGGGACTGAAGCTTTCTTT. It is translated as CASSQTGVGTEAFF.

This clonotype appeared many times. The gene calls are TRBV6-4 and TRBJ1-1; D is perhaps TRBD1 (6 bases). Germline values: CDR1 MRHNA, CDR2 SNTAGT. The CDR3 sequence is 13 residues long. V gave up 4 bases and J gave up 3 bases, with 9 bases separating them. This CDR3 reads CASSVDSYTEAFF. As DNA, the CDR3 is TGTGCCAGCAGTGTGGACAGCTACACTGAAGCTTTCTTT.

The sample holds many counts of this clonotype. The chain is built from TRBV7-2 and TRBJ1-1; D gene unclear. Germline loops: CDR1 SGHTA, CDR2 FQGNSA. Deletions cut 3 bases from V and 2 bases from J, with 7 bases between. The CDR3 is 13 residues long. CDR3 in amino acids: CASSFSPNTEAFF. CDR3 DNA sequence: TGTGCCAGCAGCTTTTCTCCTAACACTGAAGCTTTCTTT.

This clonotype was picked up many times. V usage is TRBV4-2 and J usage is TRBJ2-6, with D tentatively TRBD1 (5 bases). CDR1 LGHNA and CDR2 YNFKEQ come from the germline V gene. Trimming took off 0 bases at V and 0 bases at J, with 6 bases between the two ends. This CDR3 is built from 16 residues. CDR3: CASSQEDNSGANVLTF. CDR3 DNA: TGTGCCAGCAGCCAAGAGGACAACTCTGGGGCCAACGTCCTGACTTTC.

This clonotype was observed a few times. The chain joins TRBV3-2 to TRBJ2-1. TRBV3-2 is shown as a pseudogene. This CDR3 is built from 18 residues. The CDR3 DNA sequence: TGTGCCAGCAGCCGAGGGGTAGTGGCGGAGAGCTCCTACAATGAGCAGTTCTTC. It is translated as CASSRGVVAESSYNEQFF.

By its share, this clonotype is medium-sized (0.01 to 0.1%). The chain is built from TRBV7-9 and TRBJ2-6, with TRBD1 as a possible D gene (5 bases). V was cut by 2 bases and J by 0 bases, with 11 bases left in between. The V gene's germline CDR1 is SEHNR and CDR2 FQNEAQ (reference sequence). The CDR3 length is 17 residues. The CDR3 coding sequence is TGTGCCAGCAGCTTACTTCAGGGTTACTCTGGGGCCAACGTCCTGACTTTC. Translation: CASSLLQGYSGANVLTF.

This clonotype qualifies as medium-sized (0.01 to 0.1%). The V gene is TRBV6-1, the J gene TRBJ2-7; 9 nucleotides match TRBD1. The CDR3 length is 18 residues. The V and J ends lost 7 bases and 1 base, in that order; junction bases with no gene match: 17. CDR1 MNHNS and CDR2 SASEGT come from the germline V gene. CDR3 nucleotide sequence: TGTGCCAGCACACAAGTCGGTTGGACAGGGGTTCATTCCTACGAGCAGTACTTC. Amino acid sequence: CASTQVGWTGVHSYEQYF.

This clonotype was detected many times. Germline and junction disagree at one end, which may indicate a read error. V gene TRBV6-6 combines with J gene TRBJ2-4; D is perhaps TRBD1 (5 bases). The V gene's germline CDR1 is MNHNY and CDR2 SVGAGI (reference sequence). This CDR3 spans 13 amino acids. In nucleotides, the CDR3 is TGTGCCAGCAGTTACTCGATGGTCAGGGAAACCGACTTC. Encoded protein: CASSYSMVRETDF.

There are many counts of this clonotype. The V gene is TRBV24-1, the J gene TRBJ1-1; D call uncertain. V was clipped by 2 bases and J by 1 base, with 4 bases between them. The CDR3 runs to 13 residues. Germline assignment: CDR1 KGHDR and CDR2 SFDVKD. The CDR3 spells CATSDYENTEAFF. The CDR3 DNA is TGTGCCACCAGTGATTATGAGAACACTGAAGCTTTCTTT.